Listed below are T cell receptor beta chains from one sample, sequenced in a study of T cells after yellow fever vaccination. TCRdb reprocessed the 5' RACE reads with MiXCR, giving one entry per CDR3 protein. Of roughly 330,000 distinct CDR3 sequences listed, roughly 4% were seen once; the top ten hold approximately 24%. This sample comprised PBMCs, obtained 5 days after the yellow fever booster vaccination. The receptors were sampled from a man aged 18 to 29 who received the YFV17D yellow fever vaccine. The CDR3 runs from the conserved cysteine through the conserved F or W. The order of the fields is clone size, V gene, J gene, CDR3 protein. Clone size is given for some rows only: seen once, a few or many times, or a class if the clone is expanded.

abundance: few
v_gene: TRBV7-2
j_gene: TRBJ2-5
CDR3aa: CASSIAGPGETQYF

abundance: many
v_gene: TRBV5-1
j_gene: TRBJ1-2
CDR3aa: CASSLDPAGAGRYTF

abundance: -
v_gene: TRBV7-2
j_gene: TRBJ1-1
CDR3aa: CASSSEGGRLNTEAFF

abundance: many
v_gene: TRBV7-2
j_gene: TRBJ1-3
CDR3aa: CASRRGGRSGNTIYF

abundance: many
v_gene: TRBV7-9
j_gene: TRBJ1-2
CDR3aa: CASSSNEWQGYLLYTF

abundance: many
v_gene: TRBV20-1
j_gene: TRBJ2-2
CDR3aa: CSARDDGRNTGELFF

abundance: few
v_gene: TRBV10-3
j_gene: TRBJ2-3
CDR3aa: CAISEVGGDTQYF

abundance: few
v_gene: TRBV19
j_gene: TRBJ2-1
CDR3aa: CASSLPGQGPFNEQFF

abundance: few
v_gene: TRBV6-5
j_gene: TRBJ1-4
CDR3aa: CASSYRGWENEKLFF

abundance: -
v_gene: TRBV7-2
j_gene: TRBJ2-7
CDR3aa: CASSYQDGSYEQYF

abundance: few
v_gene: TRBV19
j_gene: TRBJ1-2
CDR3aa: CASRQAYGYTF

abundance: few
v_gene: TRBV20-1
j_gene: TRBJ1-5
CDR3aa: CSAIGGGAGSQPQHF

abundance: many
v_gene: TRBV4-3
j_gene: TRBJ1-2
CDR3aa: CASSPDLGTWDGYTF